By proportion, the clone carrying this T cell receptor (beta chain) is medium-sized. Source study methods: Nucleated cell counts were estimated from reference gene primer amplification. TCRdb's table, derived via immunoSEQ multiplex PCR, lists solely in-frame clones and lacks some. Clone size and the V and J calls come from that table; the DNA yielded D and trimming. This sample carries 180,000 or so clones, roughly 86% of them seen once, and the ten largest clones take less than 3.5%. The record originates from a study of blood T cell repertoires in COVID-19. About the study: Spain, Italy and the United States supplied samples that represented acute and convalescent COVID-19. The analysed material was cDNA or gDNA that came from T cells, B-cell-depleted T cells, or PBMCs.

V was pared by 5 bases and J by 0 bases, with 13 bases between. Looked up from germline, CDR1 is SEHNR and CDR2 is FQNEAQ (reference sequence). CDR3 length equals 15 residues. Sequencing was done on a sample of peripheral blood. The chain recombines TRBV7-9 with TRBJ2-5, with D possibly TRBD1 on 5 matching bases. The sequence came from a woman aged 30 to 39 with active or convalescent COVID-19. The CDR3 spells CASSDSRQYQETQYF. The CDR3 bases are TGTGCCAGCAGCGACTCTCGACAGTACCAAGAGACCCAGTACTTC.